The entry that follows covers one T cell receptor (beta chain) sequence. Using immunoSEQ multiplex PCR, the repertoire was profiled, and TCRdb retains in-frame clones only, with some absent. The sample holds 130,000 to 150,000 clones; around nine tenths are singletons and the top ten take about 11%. The data are from a study of control samples from healthy donors and cancer patients. The CDR3 sequence is 18 residues long. Trimming removed 7 bases at V and 1 base at J, with 23 bases between. CDR1 and CDR2 from the germline V gene are SNHLY and FYNNEI. This chain uses TRBV2 with TRBJ1-5, with unresolved D. This sequence was found in a young man in good health. Sequenced: blood. CDR3 region: CASKGSGSGFRSNQPQHF. As DNA, the CDR3 is TGTGCCAGCAAGGGTTCTGGATCGGGGTTTAGGAGCAATCAGCCCCAGCATTTT.